Sequencing of this T cell receptor (beta chain) was carried out in a study of blood T cell repertoires in COVID-19. Looking at the study overall: Whether acute or convalescent, the COVID-19 samples came from the United States, Italy and Spain. T cells, B-cell-depleted T cells, or PBMCs provided the cDNA or gDNA that served as material.

CDR3 length: 14 residues. Trimming removed 3 bases at V and 4 bases at J, with 12 bases between. Germline V gives CDR1 MDHEN, CDR2 SYDVKM. Methods used by the authors: Estimated nucleated cell counts came from reference gene primer amplification. Here immunoSEQ multiplex PCR was the method, and the copy in TCRdb shows in-frame clones only, minus some. V and J calls and clone size follow that table, whereas D and trimming were derived from the DNA. Of about 220,000 clones listed, approximately 80% are singletons. The clonotype comes from a human donor in a cohort sampled during active COVID-19. The sequenced sample was peripheral blood. The chain recombines TRBV28 with TRBJ2-5, with D possibly being TRBD1 (5 bases). CDR3 in amino acids: CASSLGQGLETQYF. The CDR3 coding sequence is TGTGCCAGCAGTTTGGGGCAAGGGTTAGAGACCCAGTACTTC.